The present T cell receptor (beta chain) was sequenced within a study of blood T cell repertoires in COVID-19. The CDR3 sequence is 20 residues long. Losses at the gene ends were 2 bases for V and 2 bases for J; bases not matched to a gene: 11. CDR1 and CDR2 (germline): MNHEY, SMNVEV (reference sequence). Using immunoSEQ multiplex PCR, the repertoire was profiled, and TCRdb retains in-frame clones only, with some absent. Of over 100,000 clones in the sample, about 78% were seen once. Sequencing was carried out using peripheral blood. The clonotype originates from a man in his 60s with active or convalescent COVID-19. The gene calls are TRBV27 and TRBJ2-1; 14 bases are a match to TRBD2. CDR3 protein: CASSLRVGLAGERTYNEQFF. CDR3 coding DNA: TGTGCCAGCAGTTTAAGGGTGGGACTAGCGGGAGAGCGGACCTACAATGAGCAGTTCTTC.